The clone carrying this T cell receptor (beta chain) was seen once. Its antigen is as yet unknown. Other DNA variants within this sample encode the same CDR3. This CDR3 is built from 15 residues. From germline, CDR1 is KGHSH and CDR2 LQKENI. V shed 3 bases, J shed 3 bases, and the junction held 4 bases outside the gene matches. The sample belongs to a study of shared clonotypes between healthy human individuals. Study findings and constraints: Sorted-subset samples were not fully sequenced, rarefaction indicated. Of the naive CD4 clonotypes, 4% to 5% were shared across several donors.

This table comes from immunoSEQ multiplex PCR, and its TCRdb copy is limited to in-frame clones, with some not included. The sample records some 630,000 clones, 60% to 80% being singletons. The donor population consisted of healthy HIV-negative adults with no recent acute infections or vaccinations. This receptor was taken from a woman aged 25 to 39 in good health. The sample taken for sequencing was memory CD4+ T cells sorted from blood. As to subset: CD45RA-negative fraction. V is TRBV18 and J is TRBJ2-7; 11 bases fit TRBD1. The CDR3 sequence: CASSPGQGVIYEQYF. CDR3 DNA sequence: TGTGCCAGCTCACCGGGACAGGGGGTTATCTACGAGCAGTACTTC.